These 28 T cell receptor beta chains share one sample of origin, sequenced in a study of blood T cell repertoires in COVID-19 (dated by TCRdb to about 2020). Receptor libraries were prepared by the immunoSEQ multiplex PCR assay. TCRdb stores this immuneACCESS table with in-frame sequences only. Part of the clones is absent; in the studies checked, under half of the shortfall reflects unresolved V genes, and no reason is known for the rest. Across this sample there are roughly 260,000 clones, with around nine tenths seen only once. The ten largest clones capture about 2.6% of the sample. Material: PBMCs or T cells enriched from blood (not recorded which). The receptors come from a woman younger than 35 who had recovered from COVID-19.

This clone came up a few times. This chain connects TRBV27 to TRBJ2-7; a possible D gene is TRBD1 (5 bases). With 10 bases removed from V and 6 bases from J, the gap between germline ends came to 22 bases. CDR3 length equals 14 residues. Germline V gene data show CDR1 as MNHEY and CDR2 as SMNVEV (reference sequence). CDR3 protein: CAIHLTDSPCEQYF. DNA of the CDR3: TGTGCCATCCACCTAACAGACAGTCCTTGCGAGCAGTACTTC.

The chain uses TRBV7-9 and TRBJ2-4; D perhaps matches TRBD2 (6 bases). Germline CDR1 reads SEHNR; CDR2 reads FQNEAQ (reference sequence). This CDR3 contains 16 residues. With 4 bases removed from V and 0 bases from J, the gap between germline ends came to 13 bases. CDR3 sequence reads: CASSSGGALAKNIQYF. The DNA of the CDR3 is TGTGCCAGCAGCTCAGGAGGGGCACTAGCCAAAAACATTCAGTACTTC. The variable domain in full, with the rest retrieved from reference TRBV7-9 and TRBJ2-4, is DTGVSQNPRHKITKRGQNVTFRCDPISEHNRLYWYRQTLGQGPEFLTYFQNEAQLEKSRLLSDRFSAERPKGSFSTLEIQRTEQGDSAMYLCASSSGGALAKNIQYFGAGTRLSVL.

The CDR3 is CASSPGLAGRETQYF. CDR3 DNA: TGCGCCAGCAGCCCGGGACTAGCGGGGCGAGAGACCCAGTACTTC. The chain has TRBV4-1 and TRBJ2-5; 13 nucleotides line up with TRBD2. The CDR3 sequence is 15 residues long. The V segment lost 4 bases and the J segment 4 bases; nucleotides outside the gene matches: 3. Germline V CDR1 and CDR2: MGHRA, YSYEKL.

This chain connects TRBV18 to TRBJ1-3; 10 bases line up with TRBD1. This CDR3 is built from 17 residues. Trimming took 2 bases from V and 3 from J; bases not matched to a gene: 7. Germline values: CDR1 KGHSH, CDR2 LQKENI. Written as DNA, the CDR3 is TGTGCCAGCTCACCAAGAAGACAGGGGGCCGATGGAAACACCATATATTTT. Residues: CASSPRRQGADGNTIYF.

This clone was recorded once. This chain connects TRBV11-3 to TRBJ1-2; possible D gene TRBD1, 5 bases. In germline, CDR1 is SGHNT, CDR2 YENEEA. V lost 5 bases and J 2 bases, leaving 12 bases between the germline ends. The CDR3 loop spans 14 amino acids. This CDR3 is CASSQGGANYGYTF. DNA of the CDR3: TGTGCCAGCAGCCAGGGAGGTGCAAACTATGGCTACACCTTC.

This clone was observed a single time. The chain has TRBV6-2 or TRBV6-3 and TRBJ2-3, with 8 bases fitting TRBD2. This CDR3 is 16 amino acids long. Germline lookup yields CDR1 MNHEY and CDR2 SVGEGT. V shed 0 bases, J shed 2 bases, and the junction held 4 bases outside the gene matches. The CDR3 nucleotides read TGTGCCAGCAGTTACTCGTATAGCGGGAACACAGATACGCAGTATTTT. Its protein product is CASSYSYSGNTDTQYF.

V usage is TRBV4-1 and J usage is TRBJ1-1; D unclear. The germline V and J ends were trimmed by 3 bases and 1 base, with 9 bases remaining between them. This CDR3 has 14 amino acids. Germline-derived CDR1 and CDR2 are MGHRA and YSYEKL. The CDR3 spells CASSHDSSNTEAFF. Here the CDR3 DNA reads TGCGCCAGCAGCCACGACTCCTCGAACACTGAAGCTTTCTTT.

The CDR3 DNA reads TGCGCCAGCAGCCAAGATGCCCGAAGCGGGGTAGACACAGATACGCAGTATTTT. Its protein is CASSQDARSGVDTDTQYF. V gene TRBV4-3 combines with J gene TRBJ2-3; 7 bases map to TRBD2. CDR1 and CDR2 from the germline V gene are LGHNA and YSLEER. V dropped 0 bases and J dropped 2; count of bases not matched to a gene: 11. CDR3 length equals 18 residues.

The CDR3 DNA is TGTGCCAGCAGTTACTCAGCTGAGCAGTTCTTC. Translation gives CASSYSAEQFF. The genes are TRBV6-2 or TRBV6-3 and TRBJ2-1, with D uncertain. Trimming stripped 0 bases from V and 9 bases from J, with 3 bases between. Germline V gene lookup returns CDR1 MNHEY and CDR2 SVGEGT. This CDR3 comprises 11 residues.

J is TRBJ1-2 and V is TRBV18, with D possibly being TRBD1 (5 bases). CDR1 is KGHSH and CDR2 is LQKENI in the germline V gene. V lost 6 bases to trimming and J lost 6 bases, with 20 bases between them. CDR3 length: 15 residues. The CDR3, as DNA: TGTGCCAGCTCTCCGGCTTCAGGGTTGGCTAATGGCTACACCTTC. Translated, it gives CASSPASGLANGYTF.

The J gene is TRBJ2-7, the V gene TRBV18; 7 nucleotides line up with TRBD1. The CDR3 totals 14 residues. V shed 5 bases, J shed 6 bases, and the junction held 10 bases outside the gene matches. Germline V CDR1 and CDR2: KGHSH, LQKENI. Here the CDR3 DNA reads TGTGCCAGCTCAGACCGGGACAGTAACACCGAGCAGTACTTC. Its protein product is CASSDRDSNTEQYF.

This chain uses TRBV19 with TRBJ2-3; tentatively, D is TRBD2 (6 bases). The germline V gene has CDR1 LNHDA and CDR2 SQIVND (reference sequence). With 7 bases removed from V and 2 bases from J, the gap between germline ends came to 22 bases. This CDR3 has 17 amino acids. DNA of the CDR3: TGTGCCAGTAACCCTCGCGGACGTAGCGGAACCACAGATACGCAGTATTTT. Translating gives CASNPRGRSGTTDTQYF.

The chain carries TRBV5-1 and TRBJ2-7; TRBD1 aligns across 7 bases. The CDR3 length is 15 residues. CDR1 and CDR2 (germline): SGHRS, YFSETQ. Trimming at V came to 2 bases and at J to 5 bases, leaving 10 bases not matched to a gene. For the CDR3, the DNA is TGCGCCAGCAGCTTCCTAGGGGGCGCTAGGGACGAGCAGTACTTC. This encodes CASSFLGGARDEQYF. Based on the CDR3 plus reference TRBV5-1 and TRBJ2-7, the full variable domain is KAGVTQTPRYLIKTRGQQVTLSCSPISGHRSVSWYQQTPGQGLQFLFEYFSETQRNKGNFPGRFSGRQFSNSRSEMNVSTLELGDSALYLCASSFLGGARDEQYFGPGTRLTVT.

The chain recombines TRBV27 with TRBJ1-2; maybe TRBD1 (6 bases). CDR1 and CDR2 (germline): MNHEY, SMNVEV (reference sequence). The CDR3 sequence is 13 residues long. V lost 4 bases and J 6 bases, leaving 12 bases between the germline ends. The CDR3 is CASSSGVADGYTF. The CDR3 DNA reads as TGTGCCAGCAGTTCAGGGGTTGCTGATGGCTACACCTTC.

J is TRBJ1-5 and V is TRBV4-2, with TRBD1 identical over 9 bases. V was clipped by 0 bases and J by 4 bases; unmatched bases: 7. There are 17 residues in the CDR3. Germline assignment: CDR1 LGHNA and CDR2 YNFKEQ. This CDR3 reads CASSQEMGQGINQPQHF. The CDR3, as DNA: TGTGCCAGCAGCCAAGAGATGGGACAGGGAATTAATCAGCCCCAGCATTTT.

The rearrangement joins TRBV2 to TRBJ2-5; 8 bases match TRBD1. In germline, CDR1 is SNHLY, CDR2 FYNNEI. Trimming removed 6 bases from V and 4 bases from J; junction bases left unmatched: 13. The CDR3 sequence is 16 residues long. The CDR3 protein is CASSARGRRNRETQYF. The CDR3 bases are TGTGCCAGCAGCGCCAGGGGGCGAAGGAATAGAGAGACCCAGTACTTC.

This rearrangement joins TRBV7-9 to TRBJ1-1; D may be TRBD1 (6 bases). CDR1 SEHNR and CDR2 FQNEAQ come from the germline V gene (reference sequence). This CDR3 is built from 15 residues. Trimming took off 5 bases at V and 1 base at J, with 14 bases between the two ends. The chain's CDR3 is CASSPLSGQNTEAFF. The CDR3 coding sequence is TGTGCCAGCAGCCCATTATCGGGACAGAACACTGAAGCTTTCTTT.

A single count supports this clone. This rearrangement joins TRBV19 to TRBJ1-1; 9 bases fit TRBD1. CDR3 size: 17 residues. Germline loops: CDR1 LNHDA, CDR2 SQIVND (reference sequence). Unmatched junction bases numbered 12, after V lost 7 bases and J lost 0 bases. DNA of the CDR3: TGTGCCAGTATTAATTGGGGGACAGGGAGAATGAACACTGAAGCTTTCTTT. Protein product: CASINWGTGRMNTEAFF.

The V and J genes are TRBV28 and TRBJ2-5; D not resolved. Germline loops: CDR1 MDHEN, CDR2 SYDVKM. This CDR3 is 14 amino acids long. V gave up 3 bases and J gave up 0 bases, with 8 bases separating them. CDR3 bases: TGTGCCAGCAGTTTGACACTGCACCAAGAGACCCAGTACTTC. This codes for CASSLTLHQETQYF. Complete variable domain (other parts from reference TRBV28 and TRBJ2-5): DVKVTQSSRYLVKRTGEKVFLECVQDMDHENMFWYRQDPGLGLRLIYFSYDVKMKEKGDIPEGYSVSREKKERFSLILESASTNQTSMYLCASSLTLHQETQYFGPGTRLLVL.

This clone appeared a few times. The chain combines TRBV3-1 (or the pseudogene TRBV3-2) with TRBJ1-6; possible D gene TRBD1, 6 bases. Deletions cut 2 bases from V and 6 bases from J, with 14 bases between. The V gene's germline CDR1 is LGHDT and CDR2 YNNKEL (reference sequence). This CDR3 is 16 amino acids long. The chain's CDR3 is CASSQSPGDSNSPLHF. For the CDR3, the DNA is TGTGCCAGCAGCCAATCCCCAGGGGATAGTAATTCACCCCTCCACTTT.

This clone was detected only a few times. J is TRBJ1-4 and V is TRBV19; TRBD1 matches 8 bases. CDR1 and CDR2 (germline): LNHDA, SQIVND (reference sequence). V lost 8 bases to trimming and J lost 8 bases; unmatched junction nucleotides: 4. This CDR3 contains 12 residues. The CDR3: CASFGQGEKLFF. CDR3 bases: TGTGCCAGTTTCGGACAGGGCGAAAAACTGTTTTTT.

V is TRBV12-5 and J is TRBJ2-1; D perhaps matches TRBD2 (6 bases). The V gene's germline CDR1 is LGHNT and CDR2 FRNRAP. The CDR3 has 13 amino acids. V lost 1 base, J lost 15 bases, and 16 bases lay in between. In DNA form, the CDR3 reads TGTGCTAGTGGTTTGGAGCCGGGAGTAGGGTTGTTCTTC. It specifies CASGLEPGVGLFF.

The CDR3 DNA is TGTGCCAGCAGCCCCCCAGGGATAAGCACAGATACGCAGTATTTT. It codes for CASSPPGISTDTQYF. The rearrangement joins TRBV28 to TRBJ2-3, with a possible D match to TRBD1 (5 bases). From germline, CDR1 is MDHEN and CDR2 SYDVKM. This CDR3 region has 15 residues. Trimming removed 6 bases at V and 0 bases at J, with 13 bases between.

The CDR3 region is CASRPTGDTGELFF. The CDR3 nucleotides are TGCGCCAGCAGGCCCACAGGGGACACCGGGGAGCTGTTTTTT. This rearrangement joins TRBV5-1 to TRBJ2-2, with 7 bases lining up with TRBD1. Germline V lookup: CDR1 SGHRS, CDR2 YFSETQ. The CDR3 sequence is 14 residues long. The trim removed 5 bases at V and 3 bases at J, leaving 4 bases unmatched. The full variable domain, in which reference TRBV5-1 and TRBJ2-2 provide the parts outside the CDR3, is KAGVTQTPRYLIKTRGQQVTLSCSPISGHRSVSWYQQTPGQGLQFLFEYFSETQRNKGNFPGRFSGRQFSNSRSEMNVSTLELGDSALYLCASRPTGDTGELFFGEGSRLTVL.

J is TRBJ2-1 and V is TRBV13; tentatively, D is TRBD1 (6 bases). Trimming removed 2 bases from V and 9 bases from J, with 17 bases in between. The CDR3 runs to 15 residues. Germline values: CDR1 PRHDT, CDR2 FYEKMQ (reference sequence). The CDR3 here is CASSLRGTGQSEQFF. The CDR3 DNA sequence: TGTGCCAGCAGCTTACGAGGGACGGGACAATCTGAGCAGTTCTTC.

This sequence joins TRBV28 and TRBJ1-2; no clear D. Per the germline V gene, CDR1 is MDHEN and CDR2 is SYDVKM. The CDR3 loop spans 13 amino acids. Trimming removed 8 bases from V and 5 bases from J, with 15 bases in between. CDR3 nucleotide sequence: TGTGCCAGCGGCTATCTCACGGGGTATGGCTACACCTTC. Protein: CASGYLTGYGYTF.

For the CDR3, the DNA is TGTGCCAGCAGTCTAGCAGCCCTCACAGATACGCAGTATTTT. Amino acid sequence: CASSLAALTDTQYF. V and J are TRBV27 and TRBJ2-3; a weak D match, TRBD2 (5 bases). CDR1 is MNHEY, CDR2 SMNVEV, per germline (reference sequence). Trimming cost V 5 bases and J 2 bases, with 11 bases left between them. The CDR3 loop spans 14 amino acids.

This CDR3 reads CATQGLAFEQFF. The CDR3 bases are TGTGCCACCCAGGGACTAGCTTTTGAGCAGTTCTTC. The chain joins TRBV28 to TRBJ2-1, with 9 bases that match TRBD2. This CDR3 spans 12 amino acids. The V gene end was trimmed by 10 bases and the J gene end by 9 bases; junction bases not matched to a gene: 7. Germline assignment: CDR1 MDHEN and CDR2 SYDVKM.